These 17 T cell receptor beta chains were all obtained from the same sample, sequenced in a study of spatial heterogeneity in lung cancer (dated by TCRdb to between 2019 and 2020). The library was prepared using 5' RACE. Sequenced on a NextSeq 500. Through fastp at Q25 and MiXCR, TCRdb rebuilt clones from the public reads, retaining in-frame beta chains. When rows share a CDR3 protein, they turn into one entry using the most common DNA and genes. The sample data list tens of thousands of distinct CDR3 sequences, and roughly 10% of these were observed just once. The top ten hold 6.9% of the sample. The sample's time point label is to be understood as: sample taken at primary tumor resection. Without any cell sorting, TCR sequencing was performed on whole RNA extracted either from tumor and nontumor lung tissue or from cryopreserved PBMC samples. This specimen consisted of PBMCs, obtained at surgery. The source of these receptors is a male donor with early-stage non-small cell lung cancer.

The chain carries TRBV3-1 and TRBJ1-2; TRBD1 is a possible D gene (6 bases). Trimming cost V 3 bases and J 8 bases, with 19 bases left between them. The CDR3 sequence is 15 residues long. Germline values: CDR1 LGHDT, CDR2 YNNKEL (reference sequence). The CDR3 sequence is CASSHFRGPQDGYTF. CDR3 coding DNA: TGTGCCAGCAGCCACTTCAGGGGACCCCAGGACGGCTACACCTTC. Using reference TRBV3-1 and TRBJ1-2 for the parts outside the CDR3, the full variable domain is DTAVSQTPKYLVTQMGNDKSIKCEQNLGHDTMYWYKQDSKKFLKIMFSYNNKELIINETVPNRFSPKSPDKAHLNLHINSLELGDSAVYFCASSHFRGPQDGYTFGSGTRLTVV.

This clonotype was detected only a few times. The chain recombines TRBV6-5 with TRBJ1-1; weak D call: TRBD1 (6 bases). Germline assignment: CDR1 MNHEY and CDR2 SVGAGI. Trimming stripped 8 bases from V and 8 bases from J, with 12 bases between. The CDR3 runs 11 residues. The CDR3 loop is CASHREGEAFF. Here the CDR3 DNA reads TGTGCCAGCCACAGGGAAGGAGAAGCTTTCTTT.

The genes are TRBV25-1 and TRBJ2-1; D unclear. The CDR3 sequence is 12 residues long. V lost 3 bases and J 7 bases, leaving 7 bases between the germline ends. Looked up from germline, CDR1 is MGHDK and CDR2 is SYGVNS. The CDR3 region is CASSDYRNEQFF. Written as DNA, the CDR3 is TGTGCCAGCAGTGATTACAGAAATGAGCAGTTCTTC.

As DNA, the CDR3 is TGCGCCAGCAGCGCCTATGACGAGGGGCAAGAGACCCAGTACTTC. This sequence encodes CASSAYDEGQETQYF. V and J are TRBV5-1 and TRBJ2-5; D may correspond to TRBD1 or TRBD2 (5 bases each). V was shortened by 4 bases and J by 2 bases, with 15 bases between the two germline ends. CDR3 length: 15 amino acids. Germline V gene lookup returns CDR1 SGHRS and CDR2 YFSETQ. The full variable domain, in which reference TRBV5-1 and TRBJ2-5 provide the parts outside the CDR3, is KAGVTQTPRYLIKTRGQQVTLSCSPISGHRSVSWYQQTPGQGLQFLFEYFSETQRNKGNFPGRFSGRQFSNSRSEMNVSTLELGDSALYLCASSAYDEGQETQYFGPGTRLLVL.

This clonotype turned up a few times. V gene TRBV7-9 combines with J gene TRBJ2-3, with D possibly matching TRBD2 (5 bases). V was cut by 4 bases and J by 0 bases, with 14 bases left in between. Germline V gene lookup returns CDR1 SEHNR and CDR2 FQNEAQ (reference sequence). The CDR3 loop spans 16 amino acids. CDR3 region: CASSSIARPSTDTQYF. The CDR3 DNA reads TGTGCCAGCAGCTCGATAGCGCGCCCTAGCACAGATACGCAGTATTTT.

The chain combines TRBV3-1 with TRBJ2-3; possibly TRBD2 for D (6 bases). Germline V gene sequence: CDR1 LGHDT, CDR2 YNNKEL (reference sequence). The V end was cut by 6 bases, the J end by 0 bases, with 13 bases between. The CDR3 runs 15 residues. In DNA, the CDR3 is TGTGCCAGCAGTCGTGGCGGGGATAGCACAGATACGCAGTATTTT. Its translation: CASSRGGDSTDTQYF.

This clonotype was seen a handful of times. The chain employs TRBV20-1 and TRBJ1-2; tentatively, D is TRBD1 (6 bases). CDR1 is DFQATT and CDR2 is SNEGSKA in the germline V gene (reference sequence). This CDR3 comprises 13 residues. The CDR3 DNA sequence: TGCAGCTCGAGGGAGGGGGAGAGCGATGGCTACACCTTC. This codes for CSSREGESDGYTF.

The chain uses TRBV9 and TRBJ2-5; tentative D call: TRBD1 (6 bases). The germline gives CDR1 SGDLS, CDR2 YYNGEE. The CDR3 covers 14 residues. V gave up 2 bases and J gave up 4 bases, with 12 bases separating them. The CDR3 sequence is CASSVRGFRETQYF. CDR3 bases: TGTGCCAGCAGCGTCAGGGGTTTTCGAGAGACCCAGTACTTC. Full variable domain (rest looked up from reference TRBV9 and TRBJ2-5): DSGVTQTPKHLITATGQRVTLRCSPRSGDLSVYWYQQSLDQGLQFLIQYYNGEERAKGNILERFSAQQFPDLHSELNLSSLELGDSALYFCASSVRGFRETQYFGPGTRLLVL.

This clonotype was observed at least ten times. DNA of the CDR3: TGCAGCGCCACGGGACAGGGAAATGAAAAACTGTTTTTT. Encoded protein: CSATGQGNEKLFF. The J gene is TRBJ1-4, the V gene TRBV29-1, with 9 positions matching TRBD1. Looked up from germline, CDR1 is SQVTM and CDR2 is ANQGSEA. The junction had 5 bases not matched to a gene; V was cut back by 7 bases and J by 5 bases. This CDR3 is built from 13 residues. The entire variable domain, with the rest obtained from reference TRBV29-1 and TRBJ1-4, is as follows: SAVISQKPSRDICQRGTSLTIQCQVDSQVTMMFWYRQQPGQSLTLIATANQGSEATYESGFVIDKFPISRPNLTFSTLTVSNMSPEDSSIYLCSATGQGNEKLFFGSGTQLSVL.

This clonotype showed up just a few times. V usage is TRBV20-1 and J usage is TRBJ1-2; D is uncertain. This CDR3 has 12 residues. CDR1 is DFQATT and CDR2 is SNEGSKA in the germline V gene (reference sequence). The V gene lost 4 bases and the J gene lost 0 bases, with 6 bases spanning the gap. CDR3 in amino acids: CSAIPPNYGYTF. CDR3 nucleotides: TGCAGTGCTATTCCTCCTAACTATGGCTACACCTTC.

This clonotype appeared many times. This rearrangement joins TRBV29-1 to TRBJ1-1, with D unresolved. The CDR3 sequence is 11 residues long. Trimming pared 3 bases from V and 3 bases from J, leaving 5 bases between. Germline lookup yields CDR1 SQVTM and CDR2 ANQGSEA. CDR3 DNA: TGCAGCGTTGAGGAGTACACTGAAGCTTTCTTT. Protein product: CSVEEYTEAFF.

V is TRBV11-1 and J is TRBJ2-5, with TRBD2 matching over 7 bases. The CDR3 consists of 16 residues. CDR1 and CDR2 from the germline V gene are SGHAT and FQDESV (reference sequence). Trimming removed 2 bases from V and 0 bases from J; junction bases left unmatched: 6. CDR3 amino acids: CASSLLGLQNQETQYF. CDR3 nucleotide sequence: TGTGCCAGCAGCTTATTGGGACTACAAAACCAAGAGACCCAGTACTTC.

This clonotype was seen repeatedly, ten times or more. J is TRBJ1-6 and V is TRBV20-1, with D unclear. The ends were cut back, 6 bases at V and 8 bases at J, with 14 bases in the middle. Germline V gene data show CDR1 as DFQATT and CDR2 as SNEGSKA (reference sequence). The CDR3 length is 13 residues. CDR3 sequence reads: CSASISFDSPLHF. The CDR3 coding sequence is TGCAGTGCCTCTATTTCGTTCGATTCACCCCTCCACTTT.

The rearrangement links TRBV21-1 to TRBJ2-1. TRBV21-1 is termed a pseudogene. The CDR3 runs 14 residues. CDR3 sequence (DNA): TGTGCCAGCATCATGGGGTTGGTGAGCAATGAGCAGTTCTTC. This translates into CASIMGLVSNEQFF.

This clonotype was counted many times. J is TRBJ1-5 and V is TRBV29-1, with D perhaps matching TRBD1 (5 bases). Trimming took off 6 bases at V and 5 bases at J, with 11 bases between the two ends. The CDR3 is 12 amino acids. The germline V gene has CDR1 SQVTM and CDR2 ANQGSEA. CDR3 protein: CSVGDGDQPQHF. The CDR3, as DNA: TGCAGCGTGGGGGATGGAGATCAGCCCCAGCATTTT.

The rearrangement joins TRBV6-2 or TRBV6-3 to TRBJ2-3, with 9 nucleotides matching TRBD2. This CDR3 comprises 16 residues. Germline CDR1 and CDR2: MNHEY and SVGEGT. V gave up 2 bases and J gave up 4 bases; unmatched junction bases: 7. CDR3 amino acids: CASSYSRGGAADTQYF. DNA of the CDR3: TGTGCCAGCAGTTACAGTCGCGGGGGGGCAGCAGATACGCAGTATTTT.

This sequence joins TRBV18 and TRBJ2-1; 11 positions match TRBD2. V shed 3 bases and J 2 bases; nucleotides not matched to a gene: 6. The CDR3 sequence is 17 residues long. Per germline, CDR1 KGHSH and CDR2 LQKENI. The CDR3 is CASSPLTSGSTYNEQFF. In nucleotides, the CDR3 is TGTGCCAGCTCACCCCTTACTAGCGGGAGTACCTACAATGAGCAGTTCTTC.